This T cell receptor (beta chain) was profiled in a study of shared clonotypes between healthy human individuals (dated by TCRdb to 2020 to 2022). Regarding the complete study: A few men and a couple of women, aged 18 to 49 years, made up the cohort. For each donor, CD4 naive and CD4 memory were each run on three plates, CD8 naive on two plates, and CD8 memory on one plate. The study deeply sequenced blood TCR repertoires of several healthy adults to estimate repertoire size and the extent of clonotype sharing between individuals. Libraries were prepared and TCR repertoires were sequenced by different laboratories using diverse techniques, in order to increase sequencing depth and limit assay-specific biases. Between about 0.85 and 9.5 billion PBMCs per donor were obtained by leukapheresis.

On this clone itself: Its antigen target is currently unknown. No base quality information exists; no much larger clone differs at one position.

The donors were healthy, HIV-negative adults who had no recently reported acute infections or vaccinations. Only Caucasian adults living in Nashville, Tennessee, USA were represented among the donors. CD4+ T cells were enriched by magnetic negative selection; naive cells were then positively selected on CD45RA, and the negative fraction formed the memory subset. Blood was collected by leukapheresis, and PBMCs were isolated by Ficoll-Histopaque density gradient centrifugation and then cryopreserved in liquid nitrogen vapor phase. Purity and quantity of every magnetically sorted T cell population were checked by analytical flow cytometry. Genomic DNA was isolated from each sorted fraction and quantified by UV absorbance on a Nanodrop 2000c. Using the deep immunoSEQ assay, TCR CDR3 regions were amplified from genomic DNA by multiplex PCR. Genomic DNA extracted from each cell subset was distributed evenly over all wells of several immunoSEQ 96-well plates, and each plate served as one replicate. For sorted subsets, approximately 210 ng of genomic DNA, equivalent to around 31,000 T cell genomes, went into each replicate PCR. The purified libraries were quantified using a Qubit 3.0 fluorometer, sized with a Bioanalyzer 2100, and then quantified again using the KAPA Library Quantification kit. Every immunoSEQ 96-well plate was sequenced on a separate single-read 150-cycle Illumina NextSeq 550 flow cell. From the authors' description of their analysis: Because the immunoSEQ output included only junctional sequences and no quality scores, the filtering could not be the same as the filtering used for full-length reads. Sequences were annotated with PyIR, a Python wrapper for IgBLAST v1.9, and V/J genes and CDR3 were assigned using IMGT germline references. Reads were removed for weak V/J assignments (E-value above 1e-6), missing CDR3, stop codons, out-of-frame junctions, or ambiguous translated residues. V3J clonotypes were defined as sequences sharing the same inferred V gene, J gene, and CDR3 amino acid sequence. To compute the percentage overlap between repertoires, the number of shared unique clonotypes was divided by the size of the smaller repertoire. Repertoire richness was assessed with RTK rarefaction, the Chao1 estimator, and Recon v2.1 estimates of unobserved clonotypes. For all TCRbeta clonotypes obtained by the gDNA method from several donors, generation probabilities were computed with OLGA. The immuneACCESS repertoire file appears here via TCRdb, limited to in-frame rearrangements. These files lack a portion of the clones; in checked studies, under half of the deficit traces to unresolved V genes, and the cause of the others is not known. Clone size and the V and J calls come from that table; the DNA yielded D and trimming. This sample is represented by about 2 million clones; 95% of them were singletons. The ten largest clonotypes hold 0.1% to 0.15% of the sample.

Results the study describes overall, beyond this receptor: Naive subsets generally had larger estimated clonotype richness than memory subsets. Sampling was limited to blood, and TCR repertoires in tissue likely differ from TCR repertoires in blood. Across four donors, around 5% of naive CD4, approximately 3.6% of naive CD8, under 2.5% of memory CD4, and roughly 0.4% of memory CD8 clonotypes were shared. Even with the large sequencing depth, rarefaction of the sorted-subset datasets indicated that sequencing was incomplete. Pairwise subsampling led to the expectation that sequencing depth would affect the degree of clonotype sharing among donors. Clonotypes shared by all four sorted-subset donors showed higher generation probabilities than non-shared clonotypes. The genetic and exposure-history diversity represented was limited by the small number of donors.

The CDR3, cysteine through phenylalanine, is 16 amino acids long. The read is trimmed to its CDR3 DNA, 48 bases read in frame from base 1. At the junction V is shortened by 2 bases and J by 1 base; bases outside the gene matches: 5. CDR1 KGHSH and CDR2 LQKENI are derived from the germline V gene. The material sequenced was naive CD4+ T cells sorted from blood. In the paper's terms, the cell subset or site label means: CD45RA+ positively selected. The receptor was isolated from a young man in good health. The V and J genes are TRBV18 and TRBJ2-3, and TRBD2 aligns with 8 junction nucleotides. The DNA sequence reads TGTGCCAGCTCACCATATCCAGCGGGGGGCACAGATACGCAGTATTTT. This gives the protein CASSPYPAGGTDTQYF. The entire variable domain, with the stretches around the CDR3 drawn from the reference TRBV18 and TRBJ2-3 proteins, is NAGVMQNPRHLVRRRGQEARLRCSPMKGHSHVYWYRQLPEEGLKFMVYLQKENIIDESGMPKERFSAEFPKEGPSILRIQQVVRGDSAAYFCASSPYPAGGTDTQYFGPGTRLTVL.